A single sample is the source of the 4 T cell receptor beta chains below, sequenced in a study of cytomegalovirus exposure and HLA in healthy donors. Primers: 60 Vbeta forward and 13 Jbeta reverse. Produced via immunoSEQ multiplex PCR; TCRdb's table is partial and in-frame only. This table holds about 140,000 clones. Sequencing was performed on PBMCs. The receptor source for this set is a woman aged 18-35 years in good health and CMV-seronegative.

The J gene is TRBJ2-7, the V gene TRBV7-3, with 11 bases matching TRBD2. The germline V gene encodes CDR1 SGHTA and CDR2 FQGTGA. The CDR3 is 16 residues long. V gave up 5 bases and J gave up 2 bases; unmatched junction bases: 8. The CDR3 DNA sequence: TGTGCCAGCAGCGACGGGACTAGCGGAGGGGCCTACGAGCAGTACTTC. This sequence encodes CASSDGTSGGAYEQYF.

The rearrangement links TRBV19 to TRBJ1-1, with D perhaps TRBD1 (6 bases). V gave up 5 bases and J gave up 2 bases, with 12 bases separating them. Germline V CDR1 and CDR2: LNHDA, SQIVND (reference sequence). The CDR3 totals 14 residues. CDR3 bases: TGTGCCAGTAGTCCCGACAGGAGCAACACTGAAGCTTTCTTT. Amino acid sequence: CASSPDRSNTEAFF.

This rearrangement joins TRBV29-1 to TRBJ2-2, with 10 bases aligning to TRBD2. Germline CDR1 is SQVTM and CDR2 is ANQGSEA. Trimming removed 4 bases from V and 6 bases from J; junction bases left unmatched: 8. The CDR3 has 15 residues. The CDR3 is CSVVARLAGPGELFF. The CDR3 DNA reads as TGCAGCGTTGTAGCGAGACTAGCGGGTCCCGGGGAGCTGTTTTTT.

V is TRBV5-1 and J is TRBJ1-1; the match to TRBD1 covers 8 bases. V dropped 0 bases and J dropped 6; count of bases not matched to a gene: 13. The CDR3 is made up of 17 amino acids. CDR1 is SGHRS, CDR2 YFSETQ, per germline. CDR3 in amino acids: CASSLVFGTGGYAEAFF. In nucleotides, the CDR3 is TGCGCCAGCAGCTTGGTTTTTGGGACAGGAGGGTATGCTGAAGCTTTCTTT.